Presented here are 4 T cell receptor beta chains from one specimen sequenced in a study of blood T cell repertoires in COVID-19. TCRdb's copy holds only in-frame clones and misses some; the assay was immunoSEQ multiplex PCR. The sample consists of 65,000 to 95,000 clones, roughly 84% of them appearing once. The sample was peripheral blood. These receptors all stem from a woman aged 50 to 60 with acute or convalescent COVID-19.

The chain uses TRBV7-2 and TRBJ1-5; TRBD1 matches 7 bases. V lost 5 bases, J lost 3 bases, and 10 bases stayed unmatched. The CDR3 consists of 16 residues. The V gene's germline CDR1 is SGHTA and CDR2 FQGNSA. This chain's CDR3 is CASSLTMDRLNQPQHF. Written as DNA, the CDR3 is TGTGCCAGCAGCCTAACGATGGACAGGCTCAATCAGCCCCAGCATTTT.

The CDR3 nucleotides read TGTGCCAGCAGCTTAGCAGACCCGGGCTCTGGGGCCAACGTCCTGACTTTC. It yields the protein CASSLADPGSGANVLTF. The rearrangement joins TRBV7-2 to TRBJ2-6; D remains unclear. Germline-derived CDR1 and CDR2 are SGHTA and FQGNSA. This CDR3 has 17 residues. Deletions cut 0 bases from V and 0 bases from J, with 9 bases between.

This chain connects TRBV27 to TRBJ2-5, with D possibly being TRBD1 (5 bases). CDR1 and CDR2 from the germline V gene are MNHEY and SMNVEV (reference sequence). The CDR3 consists of 15 residues. V dropped 3 bases and J dropped 4 bases, with 15 bases sitting between them. The CDR3 region has the DNA TGTGCCAGCAGTTTCTTAGGGGAATGGGGAGAGACCCAGTACTTC. It is translated as CASSFLGEWGETQYF.

The table lists this clone with a few counts. V and J are TRBV29-1 and TRBJ2-7; TRBD1 matches 8 bases. This CDR3 spans 14 amino acids. CDR1 SQVTM and CDR2 ANQGSEA come from the germline V gene. V trimming: 0 bases; J trimming: 4 bases; junction bases outside the gene matches: 5. The CDR3 spells CSVEDGRQGYEQYF. The CDR3 bases are TGCAGCGTTGAAGATGGTCGACAGGGGTACGAGCAGTACTTC.